This record looks at one T cell receptor (beta chain) sequence and its context. The sample originates from a study of blood T cell repertoires in COVID-19. Overall study context: COVID-19 samples from acute and convalescent phases originated in the United States, Italy and Spain.

Authors' analysis steps: It was from reference gene primer amplification that nucleated cell counts were estimated. Using immunoSEQ multiplex PCR, the repertoire was profiled, and TCRdb retains in-frame clones only, with some absent. The V and J calls and clone size are taken from that table; D and trimming were inferred from the DNA. Of under 300,000 clones in the sample, 86% were seen once. Trimming shortened V by 3 bases and J by 6 bases, and 8 bases separated the two germline ends. Germline assignment: CDR1 SGHAT and CDR2 FQNNGV. The CDR3 is made up of 13 amino acids. Sequenced input: peripheral blood. J is TRBJ2-2 and V is TRBV11-2, with D maybe TRBD2 (6 bases). The sequence was obtained from a man between 18 and 29 years old with active or convalescent COVID-19. The CDR3 region is CASSFGSPGELFF. CDR3 nucleotide sequence: TGTGCCAGCAGCTTCGGGAGCCCCGGGGAGCTGTTTTTT. Combining the CDR3 with reference TRBV11-2 and TRBJ2-2 gives the whole variable domain EAGVAQSPRYKIIEKRQSVAFWCNPISGHATLYWYQQILGQGPKLLIQFQNNGVVDDSQLPKDRFSAERLKGVDSTLKIQPAKLEDSAVYLCASSFGSPGELFFGEGSRLTVL.